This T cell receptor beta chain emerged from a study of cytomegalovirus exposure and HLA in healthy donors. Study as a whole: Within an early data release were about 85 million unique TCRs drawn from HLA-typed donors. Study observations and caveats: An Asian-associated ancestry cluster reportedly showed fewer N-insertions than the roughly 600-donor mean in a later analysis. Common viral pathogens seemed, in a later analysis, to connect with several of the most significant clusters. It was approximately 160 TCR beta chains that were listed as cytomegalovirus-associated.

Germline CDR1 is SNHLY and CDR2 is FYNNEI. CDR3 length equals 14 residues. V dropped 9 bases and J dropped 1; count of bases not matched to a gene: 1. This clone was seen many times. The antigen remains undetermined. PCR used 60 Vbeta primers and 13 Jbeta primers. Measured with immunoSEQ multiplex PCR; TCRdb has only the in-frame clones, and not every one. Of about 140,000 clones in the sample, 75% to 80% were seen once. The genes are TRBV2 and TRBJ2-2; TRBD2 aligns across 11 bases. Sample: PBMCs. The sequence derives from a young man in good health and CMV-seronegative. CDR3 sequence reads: CARGTSGNTGELFF. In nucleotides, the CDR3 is TGTGCCAGGGGGACTAGCGGGAACACCGGGGAGCTGTTTTTT. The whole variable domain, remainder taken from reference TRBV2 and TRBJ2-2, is EPEVTQTPSHQVTQMGQEVILRCVPISNHLYFYWYRQILGQKVEFLVSFYNNEISEKSEIFDDQFSVERPDGSNFTLKIRSTKLEDSAMYFCARGTSGNTGELFFGEGSRLTVL.